The next 24 T cell receptor beta chains were all read from a single sample in a study of vaccination and CD4 T cells after COVID-19. As for time point: late sampling 161 to 241 days after vaccination in three convalescent patients. Specified treatment: roughly nine-day PBMC culture with coronavirus spike peptide pools or control peptides (ViraFEST assay). Their antigen targets remain unknown. Cultured CD4+ T cells had their DNA profiled by the Oncomine TCR Beta short-read assay. Each CDR3 protein gets one entry after TCRdb re-called the PCR reads with MiXCR. Of 20,000 to 25,000 distinct CDR3 sequences in the sample, around 46% are singletons; the top ten hold approximately 13%. Source: CD4+ T cells from blood, cultured in vitro, taken about 7 months after SARS-CoV-2 vaccination. Receptors were obtained from a human donor who had recovered from COVID-19.

This clonotype was counted a few times. The rearrangement links TRBV27 to TRBJ1-5; D perhaps matches TRBD1 (6 bases). Germline CDR1 reads MNHEY; CDR2 reads SMNVEV (reference sequence). The V gene lost 5 bases and the J gene lost 7 bases, with 12 bases spanning the gap. The CDR3 is 13 residues long. The CDR3 here is CASSTRTEQPQHF. The CDR3 nucleotides read TGTGCCAGCAGTACCCGGACAGAGCAGCCCCAGCATTTT.

Only a few counts were recorded for this clonotype. V is TRBV7-2 and J is TRBJ1-2; D call uncertain. Trimming removed 4 bases from V and 6 bases from J, with 9 bases in between. Looked up from germline, CDR1 is SGHTA and CDR2 is FQGNSA. CDR3 length equals 12 residues. The CDR3 is CASSWNLNGYTF. Here the CDR3 DNA reads TGTGCCAGCAGCTGGAACTTGAATGGCTACACCTTC.

This clonotype has only a few counts. V and J are TRBV6-5 and TRBJ2-7; the match to TRBD1 covers 8 bases. Germline V gene data show CDR1 as MNHEY and CDR2 as SVGAGI. V lost 4 bases to trimming and J lost 2 bases; unmatched junction nucleotides: 13. The CDR3 consists of 17 residues. CDR3 sequence: CASSSPFKTGAPYEQYF. Here the CDR3 DNA reads TGTGCCAGCAGTTCCCCCTTCAAGACAGGGGCCCCCTACGAGCAGTACTTC.

This clonotype has just a few counts. The genes are TRBV7-2 and TRBJ2-1; D gene uncertain. V lost 5 bases and J 9 bases, leaving 14 bases between the germline ends. From germline, CDR1 is SGHTA and CDR2 FQGNSA. The CDR3 covers 13 residues. The CDR3 coding sequence is TGTGCCAGCAGCCCGGGCTCATTCGGTGAGCAGTTCTTC. Protein: CASSPGSFGEQFF.

The genes are TRBV15 and TRBJ1-2, with D tentatively TRBD1 (5 bases). Germline V gives CDR1 LNHNV, CDR2 YYDKDF (reference sequence). The CDR3 consists of 15 residues. V gave up 5 bases and J gave up 7 bases, with 20 bases separating them. CDR3 sequence (DNA): TGTGCCACCAGCCCTGGGGAGGGGCGAATCGGTGGCTACACCTTC. Translating it yields CATSPGEGRIGGYTF.

V and J are TRBV7-2 and TRBJ2-7, with 9 nucleotides matching TRBD1. This CDR3 region has 15 residues. Germline assignment: CDR1 SGHTA and CDR2 FQGNSA. V lost 5 bases and J lost 6; bases outside the gene matches: 11. CDR3 protein: CASSRGPGQGSEQYF. The CDR3 DNA sequence: TGTGCCAGCAGCCGAGGCCCGGGACAGGGAAGCGAGCAGTACTTC.

Here the CDR3 DNA reads TGTGCCACCAGTGACCCCGGGACAACTAGGAGAGAGACCCAGTACTTC. It codes for CATSDPGTTRRETQYF. This chain joins TRBV24-1 and TRBJ2-5, with D tentatively TRBD1 (6 bases). The CDR3 covers 16 residues. Trimming left V 4 bases short and J 4 bases short, with 18 bases between. The germline V gene has CDR1 KGHDR and CDR2 SFDVKD.

V usage is TRBV20-1 and J usage is TRBJ1-2; no firm D call. The CDR3 sequence is 14 residues long. CDR1 is DFQATT, CDR2 SNEGSKA, per germline (reference sequence). CDR3: CSSPGERIWDGYTF. DNA of the CDR3: TGCAGCTCCCCGGGAGAACGGATTTGGGATGGCTACACCTTC.

This clonotype is labeled as medium-sized (0.01 to 0.1%). The CDR3 sequence: CASSSRLAFHEQFF. The CDR3 DNA sequence: TGTGCCAGCAGCTCACGACTAGCTTTCCATGAGCAGTTCTTC. The J gene is TRBJ2-1, the V gene TRBV7-9; 7 nucleotides align to TRBD2. The CDR3 has 14 residues. Germline-derived CDR1 and CDR2 are SEHNR and FQNEAQ (reference sequence). V lost 4 bases, J lost 8 bases, and 8 bases stayed unmatched.

J is TRBJ1-6 and V is TRBV7-9, with D perhaps TRBD1 (6 bases). Trimming left V 5 bases short and J 11 bases short, with 16 bases between. The CDR3 has 14 amino acids. The germline V gene has CDR1 SEHNR and CDR2 FQNEAQ (reference sequence). Written as DNA, the CDR3 is TGTGCCAGCAGCCGTGGGACCGAGGGGGCACCCCTCCACTTT. This translates into CASSRGTEGAPLHF.

This chain links TRBV27 with TRBJ2-7; D is tentatively TRBD1 or TRBD2 (5 bases each). V lost 6 bases and J 5 bases, leaving 20 bases between the germline ends. The CDR3 spans 15 residues. The germline V gene encodes CDR1 MNHEY and CDR2 SMNVEV (reference sequence). In nucleotides, the CDR3 is TGTGCCAGCAGCCCCCCGGGACGGCCTCTTGACGAGCAGTACTTC. This codes for CASSPPGRPLDEQYF.

The rearrangement uses TRBV2 and TRBJ2-7; D not resolved. This CDR3 is 13 amino acids long. V was pared by 3 bases and J by 2 bases, with 8 bases between. Looked up from germline, CDR1 is SNHLY and CDR2 is FYNNEI. The CDR3 region is CASSDDVPYEQYF. As DNA, the CDR3 is TGTGCCAGCAGTGATGACGTTCCCTACGAGCAGTACTTC.

The chain joins TRBV20-1 to TRBJ2-3, with TRBD2 identical over 10 bases. The V gene end was trimmed by 6 bases and the J gene end by 1 base; junction bases not matched to a gene: 13. The germline CDR1 and CDR2 sequences are DFQATT and SNEGSKA (reference sequence). This CDR3 comprises 17 residues. This CDR3 reads CSARVAGGRGGTDTQYF. CDR3 bases: TGCAGTGCCCGGGTAGCGGGGGGCAGGGGGGGCACAGATACGCAGTATTTT.

This clonotype was found once. V is TRBV5-1 and J is TRBJ2-1; TRBD1 aligns across 9 bases. CDR3 length equals 17 residues. V dropped 3 bases and J dropped 4; count of bases not matched to a gene: 11. Germline V gene data show CDR1 as SGHRS and CDR2 as YFSETQ. Here the CDR3 DNA reads TGCGCCAGCAGCTCCCTCGGGGGGACAGGGAGTTACAATGAGCAGTTCTTC. Translated: CASSSLGGTGSYNEQFF.

J is TRBJ1-1 and V is TRBV20-1; 10 bases align to TRBD1. The CDR3 runs 14 residues. Germline V CDR1 and CDR2: DFQATT, SNEGSKA (reference sequence). The junction had 2 bases not matched to a gene; V was cut back by 3 bases and J by 1 base. The CDR3 here is CSASWDRGNTEAFF. The DNA for the CDR3 is TGCAGTGCTAGTTGGGACAGGGGGAACACTGAAGCTTTCTTT.

This clonotype was detected only once. V and J are TRBV20-1 and TRBJ1-1, with D perhaps TRBD1 (5 bases). The CDR3 is 13 amino acids. Trimming pared 3 bases from V and 1 base from J, leaving 9 bases between. From germline, CDR1 is DFQATT and CDR2 SNEGSKA (reference sequence). CDR3 DNA sequence: TGCAGTGCTAGGAGGGGTGGGAACACTGAAGCTTTCTTT. This encodes CSARRGGNTEAFF.

The gene calls are TRBV29-1 and TRBJ2-3, with D possibly matching TRBD1 (5 bases). The CDR3 runs to 13 residues. CDR1 and CDR2 from the germline V gene are SQVTM and ANQGSEA. V lost 4 bases, J lost 0 bases, and 8 bases lay in between. CDR3: CSVGQSSTDTQYF. CDR3 in DNA: TGCAGCGTTGGACAGTCTAGCACAGATACGCAGTATTTT.

This clonotype occurred a few times. The CDR3 protein is CSAQGLGGETQYF. The CDR3, as DNA: TGCAGTGCCCAGGGACTGGGTGGGGAGACCCAGTACTTC. The chain recombines TRBV20-1 with TRBJ2-5, with a possible D match to TRBD2 (6 bases). Trimming took off 6 bases at V and 5 bases at J, with 16 bases between the two ends. The CDR3 has 13 residues. CDR1 is DFQATT and CDR2 is SNEGSKA in the germline V gene (reference sequence).

The chain couples TRBV11-1 to TRBJ2-3; D possibly matches TRBD1 or TRBD2 (6 bases each). Between the trimmed V and J ends, which lost 8 bases and 0 bases, there was a span of 15 bases. The CDR3 totals 15 residues. Germline CDR1 is SGHAT and CDR2 is FQDESV (reference sequence). As DNA, the CDR3 is TGTGCCAGCGCAAGGGGGGCTGGGAGCACAGATACGCAGTATTTT. It yields the protein CASARGAGSTDTQYF. Full variable domain (rest looked up from reference TRBV11-1 and TRBJ2-3): EAEVAQSPRYKITEKSQAVAFWCDPISGHATLYWYRQILGQGPELLVQFQDESVVDDSQLPKDRFSAERLKGVDSTLKIQPAELGDSAMYLCASARGAGSTDTQYFGPGTRLTVL.

This clonotype was recorded a few times. The CDR3 loop reads CASSHPTGTKNGYTF. In DNA form, the CDR3 reads TGTGCCAGCAGCCACCCGACAGGGACGAAGAATGGCTACACCTTC. This rearrangement joins TRBV6-1 to TRBJ1-2, with TRBD1 matching over 7 bases. The V gene end was trimmed by 6 bases and the J gene end by 6 bases; junction bases not matched to a gene: 13. This CDR3 has 15 amino acids. Germline CDR1 MNHNS, CDR2 SASEGT.

This clonotype was recorded a few times. This chain uses TRBV27 with TRBJ2-7, with 8 nucleotides matching TRBD1. Losses at the gene ends were 4 bases for V and 2 bases for J; bases not matched to a gene: 10. Germline values: CDR1 MNHEY, CDR2 SMNVEV (reference sequence). This CDR3 is built from 16 residues. CDR3 coding DNA: TGTGCCAGCAGTTCCGCGGGGACAGGAGGGACCTACGAGCAGTACTTC. Its protein product is CASSSAGTGGTYEQYF.

This clonotype occurred a few times. V is TRBV5-8 and J is TRBJ1-2, with D uncertain. The germline CDR1 and CDR2 sequences are SGHTS and YDEGEE. CDR3 length equals 13 residues. V shed 0 bases and J shed 6 bases, with 9 bases lying between them. CDR3 sequence (DNA): TGTGCCAGCAGCTTGGCGGCAGTTAATGGCTACACCTTC. This encodes CASSLAAVNGYTF.

J is TRBJ1-5 and V is TRBV7-2, with D unclear. The germline gives CDR1 SGHTA, CDR2 FQGNSA. The CDR3 covers 14 residues. V lost 5 bases, J lost 5 bases, and 13 bases lay in between. The CDR3 DNA is TGTGCCAGCAGCACGAGGGATCTCTATCAGCCCCAGCATTTT. It yields the protein CASSTRDLYQPQHF.

The chain is built from TRBV7-9 and TRBJ1-3; 10 bases align to TRBD1. Unmatched junction bases numbered 5, after V lost 4 bases and J lost 8 bases. Germline V gene data show CDR1 as SEHNR and CDR2 as FQNEAQ (reference sequence). The CDR3 spans 14 residues. This chain's CDR3 is CASSSRTGGDTIYF. In DNA form, the CDR3 reads TGTGCCAGCAGCTCGCGGACAGGGGGAGACACCATATATTTT.